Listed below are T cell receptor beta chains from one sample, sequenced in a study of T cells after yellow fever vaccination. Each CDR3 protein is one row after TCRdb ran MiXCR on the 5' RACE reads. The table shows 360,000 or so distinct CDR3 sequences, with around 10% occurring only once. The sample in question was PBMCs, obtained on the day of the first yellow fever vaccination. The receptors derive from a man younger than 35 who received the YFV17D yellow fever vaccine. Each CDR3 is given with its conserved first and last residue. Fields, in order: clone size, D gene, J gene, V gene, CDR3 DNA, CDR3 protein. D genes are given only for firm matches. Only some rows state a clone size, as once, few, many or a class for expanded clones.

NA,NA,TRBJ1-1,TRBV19,TGTGCCAGTAGTATCGGGGGCCCTGAAGCTTTCTTT,CASSIGGPEAFF
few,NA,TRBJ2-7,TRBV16,TGTGCCAGCAGCCCACGAGGAGAGGGAGGTGGCGAGCAGTACTTC,CASSPRGEGGGEQYF
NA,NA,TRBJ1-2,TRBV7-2,TGTGCCAGCAGCACTAGAGGACAGCCTGGCTACACCTTC,CASSTRGQPGYTF
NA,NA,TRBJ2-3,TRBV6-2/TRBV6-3,TGTGCCAGCAGTTACTTCCTAAGACAGATCGGGAAGTCCACAGATACGCAGTATTTT,CASSYFLRQIGKSTDTQYF
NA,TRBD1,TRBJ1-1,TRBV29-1,TGCAGCGCCGTGACAGGGATGAACACTGAAGCTTTCTTT,CSAVTGMNTEAFF
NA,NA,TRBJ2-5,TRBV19,TGTGCCAGTAGTGCTGGGGTGACCCAGTACTTC,CASSAGVTQYF
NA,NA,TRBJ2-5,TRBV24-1,TGTGCCACCCCACTGGTGCGGGACCCCGCGGGGGAGACCCAGTACTTC,CATPLVRDPAGETQYF
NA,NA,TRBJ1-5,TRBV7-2,TGTGCCAGCGCAGGCCCCTATAGCAATCAGCCCCAGCATTTT,CASAGPYSNQPQHF
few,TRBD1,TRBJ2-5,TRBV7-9,TGTGCCAGCAGCGCCGGGACAGGGGTTCTGGAGACCCAGTACTTC,CASSAGTGVLETQYF
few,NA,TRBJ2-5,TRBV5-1,TGCGCCAGCAGCGACCAACGGACGGTCCAAGAGACCCAGTACTTC,CASSDQRTVQETQYF
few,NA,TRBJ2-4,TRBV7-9,TGTGCCAGCAGCTCCCTCTCCGGGACTGAAAACATTCAGTACTTC,CASSSLSGTENIQYF
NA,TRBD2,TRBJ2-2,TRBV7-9,TGTGCCAGCAGCCCTCCCCGGGCGGGAGGGAACGGGGAGCTGTTTTTT,CASSPPRAGGNGELFF
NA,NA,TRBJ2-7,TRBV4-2,TGTGCCAGCAGCCAAGCGGGCGGAATGATCTACGAGCAGTACTTC,CASSQAGGMIYEQYF
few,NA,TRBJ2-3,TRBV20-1,TGCAGTGCCTTCCTAGGGGGCACAGATACGCAGTATTTT,CSAFLGGTDTQYF
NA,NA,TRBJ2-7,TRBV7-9,TGTGCCAGCAGCTTAGCGGAGGGTTGGGGCGAGCAGTACTTC,CASSLAEGWGEQYF
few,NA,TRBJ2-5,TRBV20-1,TGCAGTGCTAGATTGGCTGCCGGGATCCACCAAGAGACCCAGTACTTC,CSARLAAGIHQETQYF
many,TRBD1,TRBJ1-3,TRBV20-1,TGCAGTGCTCAACAGGGGGCAGGAGGAAACACCATATATTTT,CSAQQGAGGNTIYF
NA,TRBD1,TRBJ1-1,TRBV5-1,TGCGCCAGCAGCTTGGTGGGACAGCTGAACACTGAAGCTTTCTTT,CASSLVGQLNTEAFF